This T cell receptor beta chain stems from a study of blood T cell repertoires in COVID-19. Turning to the study itself: Sites in the United States, Italy and Spain provided acute and convalescent COVID-19 samples. T cells, B-cell-depleted T cells, or PBMCs supplied cDNA or gDNA.

Original processing notes: Amplification from reference gene primers served as the basis for estimated nucleated cell counts. TCRdb keeps only in-frame clones here, not all; method: immunoSEQ multiplex PCR. V, J and clone size derive from that table, while D and trimming were established from the DNA sequence. The table lists approximately 160,000 clones, around three quarters of them singletons. In its sample, this clone was seen a few times. The receptor was derived from a man aged 60 to 75 with acute or convalescent COVID-19. Sequencing was done on a sample of peripheral blood.

In DNA form, the CDR3 reads TGTGCCAGCAGACACGGGGGGTCCCCATTAAATGAGCAGTTCTTC. Translating it yields CASRHGGSPLNEQFF. The chain couples TRBV13 to TRBJ2-1, with 7 bases aligning to TRBD2. Germline V lookup: CDR1 PRHDT, CDR2 FYEKMQ (reference sequence). CDR3 length equals 15 residues. With 6 bases clipped from V and 7 bases from J, the junction kept 12 bases outside the gene matches.